Shown below are 17 T cell receptor beta chains from a single sample sequenced in a study of radiation and T cells in renal cell carcinoma. The data were produced by immunoSEQ multiplex PCR, yet TCRdb's version contains in-frame clones alone and is incomplete. The sample records around 77,000 clones, roughly 80% being singletons. Time point in this sample: blood 4 weeks post-SBRT, at nephrectomy. The treatment here: 15 Gy SBRT to primary tumor, nephrectomy 4 weeks later. This sample comprised blood, obtained from a patient whose treatment included radiotherapy and nephrectomy. The source of these receptors is a woman aged 60 to 75 with renal cell carcinoma.

The genes are TRBV9 and TRBJ1-3, with a tentative D call TRBD1 (6 bases). The CDR3 extends over 14 amino acids. Germline V gives CDR1 SGDLS, CDR2 YYNGEE. Trimming shortened V by 3 bases and J by 0 bases, and 7 bases separated the two germline ends. CDR3 nucleotides: TGTGCCAGCAGCGGGGACATCTCTGGAAACACCATATATTTT. It yields the protein CASSGDISGNTIYF.

The rearrangement joins TRBV18 to TRBJ1-1; D is unclear. The CDR3 loop spans 15 amino acids. V was clipped by 2 bases and J by 1 base, with 11 bases between them. Germline lookup yields CDR1 KGHSH and CDR2 LQKENI. CDR3 amino acids: CASSPGVTGNTEAFF. CDR3 sequence (DNA): TGTGCCAGCTCACCAGGGGTTACGGGGAACACTGAAGCTTTCTTT.

The chain couples TRBV11-3 to TRBJ2-5; D may be TRBD1 (6 bases). The CDR3 covers 13 residues. V lost 5 bases, J lost 3 bases, and 10 bases lay in between. CDR1 is SGHNT, CDR2 YENEEA, per germline. The CDR3 sequence: CASSRDTEETQYF. The CDR3 nucleotides are TGTGCCAGCAGCCGGGACACAGAAGAGACCCAGTACTTC. Together with reference TRBV11-3 and TRBJ2-5, the CDR3 gives the full variable domain: EAGVVQSPRYKIIEKKQPVAFWCNPISGHNTLYWYLQNLGQGPELLIRYENEEAVDDSQLPKDRFSAERLKGVDSTLKIQPAELGDSAVYLCASSRDTEETQYFGPGTRLLVL.

This CDR3 is CASSLRGSTDTQYF. As DNA, the CDR3 is TGTGCCAGCAGCTTAAGGGGTAGCACAGATACGCAGTATTTT. The chain employs TRBV11-3 and TRBJ2-3; maybe TRBD1 (5 bases). Germline loops: CDR1 SGHNT, CDR2 YENEEA. V lost 2 bases to trimming and J lost 0 bases, with 6 bases between them. The CDR3 spans 14 residues.

This sequence joins TRBV6-1 and TRBJ1-5; no reliable D call. V was clipped by 3 bases and J by 3 bases, with 6 bases between them. CDR1 and CDR2 from the germline V gene are MNHNS and SASEGT. The CDR3 runs to 13 residues. The CDR3 DNA follows: TGTGCCAGCAGTGATTGGATCAATCAGCCCCAGCATTTT. It specifies CASSDWINQPQHF.

This chain links TRBV5-1 with TRBJ1-3; 9 bases map to TRBD1. The CDR3 runs 15 residues. Trimming took 1 base from V and 4 from J; bases not matched to a gene: 3. Germline assignment: CDR1 SGHRS and CDR2 YFSETQ. The CDR3 loop is CASSLTGGEGNTIYF. The CDR3 bases are TGCGCCAGCAGCTTGACAGGGGGCGAGGGAAACACCATATATTTT.

The chain combines TRBV6-5 with TRBJ2-5; the match to TRBD2 covers 12 bases. CDR1 and CDR2 (germline): MNHEY, SVGAGI. Losses at the gene ends were 8 bases for V and 2 bases for J; bases not matched to a gene: 6. This CDR3 comprises 15 residues. As DNA, the CDR3 is TGTGCCAGCGGAAGACTAGCGGGAGCTCAAGAGACCCAGTACTTC. This translates into CASGRLAGAQETQYF.

The chain joins TRBV6-5 to TRBJ2-2; D is undetermined. V lost 6 bases to trimming and J lost 6 bases, with 8 bases between them. The germline CDR1 and CDR2 sequences are MNHEY and SVGAGI. This CDR3 is 12 amino acids long. CDR3 sequence (DNA): TGTGCCAGCAGCCTCAACCCCGGGGAGCTGTTTTTT. This gives the protein CASSLNPGELFF.

The J gene is TRBJ1-2, the V gene TRBV30; no firm D call. Looked up from germline, CDR1 is GTSNPN and CDR2 is SVGIG (reference sequence). Trimming cost V 0 bases and J 8 bases, with 10 bases left between them. The CDR3 contains 12 residues. Here the CDR3 DNA reads TGTGCCTGGAGTGTAGAGTCCTTAGGCTACACCTTC. This sequence encodes CAWSVESLGYTF.

The rearrangement links TRBV29-1 to TRBJ2-3; TRBD1 aligns across 7 bases. Germline trimming cut 7 bases from V and 2 bases from J; bases unmatched to any gene: 6. The CDR3 loop spans 13 amino acids. The germline gives CDR1 SQVTM, CDR2 ANQGSEA. CDR3 loop: CSAGQPDTDTQYF. CDR3 nucleotide sequence: TGCAGCGCGGGACAGCCAGACACAGATACGCAGTATTTT.

The CDR3 DNA is TGCGCCAGCAGCCAGAGCGGGACAGATACGCAGTATTTT. The encoded protein is CASSQSGTDTQYF. The rearrangement uses TRBV4-1 and TRBJ2-3, with TRBD2 as a possible D gene (6 bases). Trimming left V 3 bases short and J 3 bases short, with 7 bases between. There are 13 residues in the CDR3. Germline CDR1 and CDR2: MGHRA and YSYEKL.

V gene TRBV7-9 combines with J gene TRBJ2-7; the D gene is possibly TRBD1 (5 bases). The CDR3 is made up of 13 amino acids. The V and J ends lost 5 bases and 6 bases respectively, with 14 bases between them. CDR1 and CDR2 (germline): SEHNR, FQNEAQ (reference sequence). The CDR3, as DNA: TGTGCCAGCAGCCTAGGGGCGCTGGTCGAGCAGTACTTC. This codes for CASSLGALVEQYF.

J is TRBJ1-3 and V is TRBV9; D call uncertain. This CDR3 is 14 amino acids long. With 0 bases removed from V and 2 bases from J, the gap between germline ends came to 6 bases. Germline V gene data show CDR1 as SGDLS and CDR2 as YYNGEE. This chain's CDR3 is CASSVGDPGNTIYF. Written as DNA, the CDR3 is TGTGCCAGCAGCGTAGGTGATCCTGGAAACACCATATATTTT. Full variable domain (missing parts from reference TRBV9 and TRBJ1-3): DSGVTQTPKHLITATGQRVTLRCSPRSGDLSVYWYQQSLDQGLQFLIQYYNGEERAKGNILERFSAQQFPDLHSELNLSSLELGDSALYFCASSVGDPGNTIYFGEGSWLTVV.

The genes are TRBV6-1 and TRBJ1-2; perhaps TRBD1 as D (5 bases). Germline V gene data show CDR1 as MNHNS and CDR2 as SASEGT. V was pared by 2 bases and J by 8 bases, with 9 bases between. The CDR3 loop spans 12 amino acids. The CDR3: CASSEFGAGYTF. The CDR3 DNA reads TGTGCCAGCAGTGAATTTGGGGCCGGCTACACCTTC.

This chain uses TRBV11-2 with TRBJ2-7; 7 bases map to TRBD2. Germline values: CDR1 SGHAT, CDR2 FQNNGV. The J segment lost 3 bases and the V segment lost 1 base, leaving 6 bases of the junction unmatched. The CDR3 is 15 residues long. The CDR3 is CASSLAGGGFYEQYF. In DNA form, the CDR3 reads TGTGCCAGCAGCTTAGCGGGGGGAGGGTTCTACGAGCAGTACTTC.

The CDR3 DNA sequence: TGTGCCAGCAGCGTAGATCCAACCAACACTGAAGCTTTCTTT. The encoded protein is CASSVDPTNTEAFF. This chain connects TRBV9 to TRBJ1-1; no reliable D call. The V and J ends lost 0 bases and 2 bases respectively, with 8 bases between them. This CDR3 comprises 14 residues. CDR1 and CDR2 from the germline V gene are SGDLS and YYNGEE.

V is TRBV2 and J is TRBJ2-3; no clear D gene. V lost 6 bases to trimming and J lost 0 bases, with 13 bases between them. The CDR3 runs 15 residues. From germline, CDR1 is SNHLY and CDR2 FYNNEI. CDR3 in amino acids: CASSLDYPSTDTQYF. The CDR3 nucleotides read TGTGCCAGCAGCTTAGATTACCCTAGCACAGATACGCAGTATTTT. The whole variable domain, remainder taken from reference TRBV2 and TRBJ2-3, is EPEVTQTPSHQVTQMGQEVILRCVPISNHLYFYWYRQILGQKVEFLVSFYNNEISEKSEIFDDQFSVERPDGSNFTLKIRSTKLEDSAMYFCASSLDYPSTDTQYFGPGTRLTVL.